These T cell receptor beta chains were read from a single sample in a study of T cell responses to AZD1222 COVID-19 vaccine. Produced via immunoSEQ multiplex PCR; TCRdb's table is partial and in-frame only. The sample contains 180,000 or so clones, more than 80% of which appear only once. This specimen consisted of peripheral blood, obtained on day 0 of AZD1222 vaccination. The source is an adult in good health. Each CDR3 is given with its conserved first and last residue. Not every row has a clone size; where given, it reads once, few, many or a size class.

clone size	V gene	J gene	CDR3 protein
.	TRBV18	TRBJ2-1	CASSPGTRTVNEQFF
.	TRBV5-1	TRBJ2-1	CASSLAGSYNEQFF
.	TRBV6-5	TRBJ1-1	CASSLPEGTEAFF
.	TRBV5-1	TRBJ1-3	CASSLDRGNTIYF
.	TRBV18	TRBJ2-5	CASSPIQGEQETQYF
.	TRBV25-1	TRBJ2-1	CASNQYNEQFF
.	TRBV15	TRBJ2-3	CATSRGTSGNTDTQYF
.	TRBV30	TRBJ1-2	CAWSRDRPRGDTF
.	TRBV3-1/TRBV3-2	TRBJ2-7	CASSEVHLNREGSYEQYF
.	TRBV14	TRBJ2-3	CASSQGGADTQYF
.	TRBV7-2	TRBJ1-6	CASSLSGYNSPLHF
.	TRBV30	TRBJ2-1	CAWSVPTGGRASNEQFF
once	TRBV3-1/TRBV3-2	TRBJ1-1	CASSQVGIEAFF
.	TRBV13	TRBJ2-1	CASSFSGIYNEQFF
.	TRBV6-2/TRBV6-3	TRBJ1-1	CASSYSGRANTEAFF
.	TRBV10-3	TRBJ2-7	CAISGPTSTYEQYF
.	TRBV3-1/TRBV3-2	TRBJ1-2	CASSQLTEYGYTF
.	TRBV6-5	TRBJ1-1	CASGTGVNTEAFF
.	TRBV18	TRBJ1-2	CASSPLTARVGDYGYTF
.	TRBV6-5	TRBJ1-4	CASSNQATNEKLFF
.	TRBV5-6	TRBJ2-7	CASSFSSYEQYF
.	TRBV18	TRBJ2-1	CASSRNTRLAGAYNEQFF
.	TRBV27	TRBJ1-4	CASSPNRGPATNEKLFF
.	TRBV5-6	TRBJ2-5	CASSFLRTAEGEETQYF
.	TRBV28	TRBJ2-1	CASSSLAGGPREQFF
.	TRBV28	TRBJ2-1	CASSTWAYNEQFF
.	TRBV11-2	TRBJ1-1	CASSLNPPGLTTEAFF
.	TRBV3-1/TRBV3-2	TRBJ1-1	CASSQVAGTGNTEAFF
.	TRBV7-9	TRBJ2-3	CASSLETGLTDTQYF
.	TRBV7-9	TRBJ2-1	CASHKIGAGGPDEQFF
.	TRBV28	TRBJ1-1	CASRSEGTVNTEAFF
.	TRBV7-2	TRBJ2-7	CASSLAAGSSYEQYF
.	TRBV7-9	TRBJ1-1	CASSPGPEAFF
.	TRBV12-3/TRBV12-4	TRBJ1-1	CASSWTDLGAFF
.	TRBV5-1	TRBJ1-2	CASSFNSGTGYGYTF
.	TRBV6-4	TRBJ2-1	CASSEGGGGHYEQFF
.	TRBV27	TRBJ1-2	CASRKTGRGNYGYTF